The present TCR beta chain was sequenced within a study of shared clonotypes between healthy human individuals (TCRdb year 2020). With respect to the entire study: A few men and two women, aged 18 to 49 years, made up the cohort. For each donor, CD4 naive and CD4 memory were each given three plates, CD8 naive was given two plates, and CD8 memory was given one plate. The study deeply sequenced blood TCR repertoires of five healthy adults to estimate repertoire size and the extent of clonotype sharing between individuals. To increase sequencing depth and limit assay-specific biases, TCR repertoire library preparation and sequencing were carried out by different laboratories using diverse techniques. Each donor's leukapheresis produced roughly between roughly 0.85 and 10 billion PBMCs.

Using the deep immunoSEQ assay, multiplex PCR amplified TCR CDR3 regions from genomic DNA. Genomic DNA extracted from each cell subset was distributed evenly over all wells of several immunoSEQ 96-well plates, and each plate served as one replicate. For sorted subsets, approximately 0.2 ug of genomic DNA, equivalent to 25,000 to 35,000 T cell genomes, went into each replicate PCR. Purified libraries were measured with a Qubit 3.0 fluorometer, size-checked on a Bioanalyzer 2100, and measured again with the KAPA Library Quantification kit. A separate single-read 150-cycle Illumina NextSeq 550 flow cell was used to sequence each immunoSEQ 96-well plate. On the study's bioinformatics: The immunoSEQ output contained only junctional sequences without quality scores, so filtering could not match that applied to full-length reads. Sequences were annotated with PyIR, a Python wrapper for IgBLAST v1.9, and V/J genes and CDR3 were assigned using IMGT germline references. Reads were removed for weak V/J assignments (E-value above 1e-6), missing CDR3, stop codons, out-of-frame junctions, or ambiguous translated residues. V3J clonotypes were defined by identical inferred V gene, J gene, and CDR3 amino acid sequence. To compute the percentage overlap between repertoires, the number of shared unique clonotypes was divided by the size of the smaller repertoire. Richness of each repertoire was evaluated using RTK rarefaction, the Chao1 estimator, and Recon v2.1 estimates of unobserved clonotypes. Generation probabilities were computed with OLGA for all TCRbeta clonotypes obtained by the gDNA method from four donors. TCRdb limited this immuneACCESS table to in-frame rearrangements with V and J called. A share of clones is missing; checked studies link under half to unresolved V genes, and the rest is unexplained. V, J and clone size were drawn from that table, and D and trimming were deduced from the DNA. A total of approximately 1.1 million clones appear in this sample, about four fifths of them only once. Roughly 0.56% of the sample goes to the ten largest clones.

Healthy HIV-negative adults with no recently reported acute infections or vaccinations were included as donors. All donors were Caucasian adults living in Nashville, Tennessee, USA. Magnetic negative selection was used to enrich CD4+ T cells, after which naive cells were positively selected on CD45RA and the negative fraction became the memory subset. Blood was collected by leukapheresis, and PBMCs were isolated by Ficoll-Histopaque density gradient centrifugation and then cryopreserved in liquid nitrogen vapor phase. Analytical flow cytometry was used to check the purity and quantity of every magnetically sorted T cell population. Each sorted fraction had its genomic DNA isolated and then quantified by UV absorbance on a Nanodrop 2000c. This clone has a single count. This receptor's antigen is unknown. Base qualities are not at hand, and no much larger clone is one base apart. Here is what the overall study found, with its caveats: Incomplete sequencing was indicated by rarefaction of sorted-subset datasets, despite the large sequencing depth. Pairwise subsampling indicated that sequencing depth was expected to affect the degree of clonotype sharing among donors. The genetic and exposure-history diversity represented was limited by the small number of donors. Larger estimated clonotype richness was generally found for naive subsets than for memory subsets. Compared with non-shared clonotypes, clonotypes shared by all four sorted-subset donors had higher generation probabilities. Only blood was sampled, and tissue TCR repertoires likely differ from those in blood. When a few donors were compared, the shared fraction of clonotypes was approximately 5% for naive CD4, about 4% for naive CD8, roughly 2.5% for memory CD4, and about 0.36% for memory CD8.

The trim is 2 bases for V and 12 bases for J, with a gap of 11 bases between the germline ends. Sequences DFQATT (CDR1) and SNEGSKA (CDR2) are obtained from the germline V gene (reference sequence). Inclusive of the bounding cysteine and phenylalanine, the CDR3 is 11 residues long. The sequence is cut down to CDR3 DNA, 33 bases in frame from base 1. The sequenced sample consisted of memory CD4+ T cells from PBMCs. The sample's cell subset or site label, decoded: CD45RA-negative fraction. This receptor chain uses TRBV20-1 and TRBJ2-1, with the D segment identity uncertain. This TCR came from a man aged 18 to 29 in good health. Some clones in this sample may be carry-over from other donors' samples. The DNA is as follows: TGCAGTGCTAGAAGGGTAGATAGGCAGTTCTTC. The encoded protein is CSARRVDRQFF.